The entry that follows covers one TCR beta chain sequence. As originally analysed: By means of reference gene primer amplification, nucleated cell counts were estimated. Some clones are missing from TCRdb's copy, which holds only in-frame ones; the method was immunoSEQ multiplex PCR. The V and J calls and clone size are taken from that table; D and trimming were inferred from the DNA. The profile shows 200,000 to 300,000 clones, 84% of them singletons. The data stem from a study of blood T cell repertoires in COVID-19. Turning to the study itself: COVID-19 samples collected from the United States, Italy and Spain covered acute and convalescent phases. In each case, the material was cDNA or gDNA derived from T cells, B-cell-depleted T cells, or PBMCs.

Trimming cost V 6 bases and J 3 bases; bases outside gene matches: 9. Germline CDR1 reads LNHDA; CDR2 reads SQIVND (reference sequence). This CDR3 has 15 amino acids. This chain links TRBV19 with TRBJ2-7; 9 bases map to TRBD1. This receptor was taken from a man in his fifties or sixties with acute or convalescent COVID-19. The material sequenced was peripheral blood. CDR3 coding DNA: TGTGCCAGTAGAGAGGCGGGACAGGGACACTACGAGCAGTACTTC. Amino acid sequence: CASREAGQGHYEQYF.